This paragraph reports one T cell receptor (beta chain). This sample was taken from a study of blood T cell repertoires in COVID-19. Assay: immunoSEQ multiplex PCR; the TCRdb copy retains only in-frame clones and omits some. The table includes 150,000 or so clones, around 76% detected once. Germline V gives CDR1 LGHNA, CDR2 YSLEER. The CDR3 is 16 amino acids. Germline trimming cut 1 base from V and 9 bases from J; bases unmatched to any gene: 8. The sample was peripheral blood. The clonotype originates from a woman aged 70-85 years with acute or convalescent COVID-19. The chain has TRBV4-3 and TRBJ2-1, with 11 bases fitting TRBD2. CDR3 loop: CASSQAGTSGSGEQFF. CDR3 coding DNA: TGCGCCAGCAGCCAAGCTGGAACTAGCGGGAGTGGTGAGCAGTTCTTC.